This T cell receptor (beta chain) came from a study of control samples from healthy donors and cancer patients. Clones were sequenced by immunoSEQ multiplex PCR, and TCRdb holds only the in-frame ones, with some missing. Of about 50,000 clones listed, around 95% were seen once; the top ten hold around 1.9%. There are 15 residues in the CDR3. This clonotype was sampled from a woman aged 25 to 39 in good health. The J gene is TRBJ1-1, the V gene TRBV21-1; the table's D call of TRBD1 was not tested on the DNA. TRBV21-1 is a pseudogene locus. Sequencing used blood. The CDR3 loop is CASYRTAQVNTEAFF. The CDR3, as DNA: TGTGCCAGCTATCGCACTGCACAGGTAAACACTGAAGCTTTCTTT.